This T cell receptor (beta chain) was identified in a study of T-cell reconstitution after alpha-beta-depleted transplantation in children. Findings of the study overall: At one year after transplant, newly produced T cells mostly accounted for T-cell counts and diversity. Several hundred graft clones that had expanded were reportedly the source of alpha-beta T cells about two months after transplant.

For this clonotype: Its target is not known.

Trimming pared 5 bases from V and 4 bases from J, leaving 11 bases between. Germline loops: CDR1 MDHEN, CDR2 SYDVKM. CDR3 size: 13 residues. Unique molecular identifiers were used to barcode this TCRbeta library. Using its own MiXCR run on the PCR reads, TCRdb lists one record per CDR3 protein. The profile shows hundreds of thousands of distinct CDR3 sequences, around 12% of them singletons. This receptor was taken from a girl aged 2 to 9 with congenital amegakaryocytic thrombocytopenia, due to receive a stem cell transplant. Specimen: PBMCs, collected before TCRalphabeta/CD19-depleted stem cell transplant. The chain combines TRBV28 with TRBJ2-5; D is possibly TRBD1 (6 bases). This chain's CDR3 is CASSRGQSETQYF. In nucleotides, the CDR3 is TGTGCCAGCAGTCGCGGACAGTCAGAGACCCAGTACTTC.